The source of this T cell receptor beta chain is a study of blood T cells in healthy people across ages (dated by TCRdb to 2015 to 2017). For the wider study: In model experiments, template switching captured roughly one uniquely barcoded TCR beta cDNA molecule for every two T cells. Two additional independent replicas of 1 million unique cDNA reads from the same blood draw were analyzed for two donors (one aged 18 to 30 and one aged 80 or older). Donors were grouped into four age groups: young (average approximately 15 years), middle-aged (39), aged (around 60) and long-lived (about 90). The study measured age-related changes in TCR beta repertoire diversity using deep sequencing normalized with unique cDNA molecular identifiers.

Library preparation used 5' RACE. This sample was sequenced with an Illumina HiSeq 2500. The second PCR ran for about 7 to 11 cycles and used a J-beta primer mix along with a sample-barcoded 5' primer. Each TCR beta cDNA molecule received a unique molecular identifier from a template-switch 5' adaptor carrying 12 random nucleotides. At least 3 million CDR3-containing paired-end reads were obtained from each sample. First-strand cDNA was synthesized from all RNA with the Mint cDNA synthesis kit, primed by a TRBC-specific oligonucleotide. Following uracil-DNA glycosylase treatment, a first 18-cycle PCR with universal primers M1SS and BC2_uni_R was performed on all cDNA. As for the authors' bioinformatics: For normalization, 1 million high-quality reads were randomly selected from each sample, with every read carrying a distinct molecular identifier. Instead of being binned into consensus sequences, reads with shared molecular identifiers were discarded. CDR3 identification, clonotype clustering and error correction used MiTCR with a Q25 quality threshold and the strictest error-elimination algorithm. Lower-bound total TCR beta diversity was estimated with a nonparametric unseen species model using Euler transformation. TCRdb reprocessed the public reads (quality trimming at Q25 with fastp, clone calling with MiXCR) and kept in-frame beta chains. Duplicate CDR3 protein sequences are folded into a single record with the most common DNA and genes. The V and J calls were determined by TCRdb, not by the authors. The sample data list under 1,100,000 distinct CDR3 sequences, and around 25% of these were observed just once. The ten top clones hold approximately 0.79% of the sample.

The paper's findings and limits, for the study overall: Bulk unsorted PBMC profiling prevented conclusive comparison of naive and antigen-experienced compartments. Estimates of total diversity based on one million sequenced T cells were considered lower bounds and underestimates. Because donor CMV infection status was unknown, age-related changes in expanded clonotypes were potentially confounded. As age increased, observed TCR beta diversity per million T cells dropped in a roughly linear way, and a significant reduction was already evident by age about 40. Compared with the aged group, the long-lived group had more naive CD4+ T cells, fewer expanded clones and increased TCR diversity, a pattern suggesting age selection. There was a strong correlation between observed TCR beta diversity and the percentage of naive T cells measured by flow cytometry.

To note about this clonotype: The target of this receptor is not known. Base qualities are not at hand, and no much larger clone is one base apart.

Systemically healthy Caucasian individuals from Russia, some 38 in total and aged about 6 to 90 years, were included as donors. Each donor gave approximately 10 milliliters of peripheral blood, collected into EDTA-treated Vacutainer tubes. PBMCs were isolated by Ficoll-Paque density-gradient centrifugation, with at least 6 million obtained per sample. Total RNA, at least 5 micrograms per sample, was extracted from PBMCs with Trizol reagent. The percentages of naive CD45RAhigh/CD27high T cells were determined by flow cytometry on a PBMC aliquot from every donor. These data were also filed under a second study, of T cells of mothers and their children. As the second paper documents: Donors were nine systemically healthy Caucasian individuals: three mothers and their six children. cDNA synthesis consumed the entire amount of extracted RNA, loaded at approximately 1.6 ug RNA in each 15 ul reaction. In the second PCR, sample barcodes and 2-4 random nucleotides were introduced via the M1S primer. Over 8 million TCR beta CDR3 reads were obtained for each mother, and around 3 million reads were obtained for each child. Thymic selection similarly shapes TCR recombination output in related and unrelated pairs, with minor effect from inherited differences. Normalized repertoire overlap was always found to be slightly, but never significantly, higher in related mother-child pairs than in unrelated mother-child pairs. With a sensitivity of approximately 100 clones per million clonotypes, no persistent microchimeric T cell clones were detected. The study used deep NGS to compare TCR beta repertoires of mothers and children, seeking features distinguishing related mother-child pairs from unrelated individuals. Mothers averaged roughly 40 +/- 4 years of age and children averaged about 10 +/- 4 years. After adapters were ligated using NEBNext reagents, the libraries underwent 100+100 nt paired-end sequencing on an Illumina HiSeq 2000. To prevent cross-contamination, the mother and child libraries were prepared one month apart and sequenced in separate runs. Between about 500,000 and 2,100,000 distinct TCR beta clonotypes were identified per donor. Naive TCR beta clonotypes were estimated from low-frequency clonotypes matched to each donor's FACS-determined naive share, without sorting.

The source material was blood. The TCR was taken from a girl aged 2 to 9 in good health.

This receptor has the CDR3 CASSQGPFNGYEQYF. The sequenced DNA: TGTGCCAGCAGCCAAGGGCCTTTCAATGGGTACGAGCAGTACTTC. The chain employs TRBV3-1 and TRBJ2-7; the D segment cannot be called with confidence. The germline V gene (reference sequence) provides CDR1 LGHDT and CDR2 YNNKEL. V and J lose 1 base and 4 bases, and a span of 14 bases separates them. The CDR3 holds 15 amino acids from the cysteine to the phenylalanine. The CDR3 DNA has 45 bases and is translated from base 1.